Listed below are T cell receptor beta chains from one sample, sequenced in a study of CXCR3-negative and CXCR3-positive naive CD8 T cells. TCRdb processed the 5' RACE reads again and assigns one entry to each CDR3 protein, with no DNA. This sample contains 100,000 to 150,000 distinct CDR3 sequences. The sample was naive CXCR3- CD8+ T cells from blood. The receptors shown here come from a human donor in good health. Some clones in this sample may be carry-over from other donors' samples. The CDR3 runs from the conserved cysteine through the conserved F or W.

v_gene: TRBV7-7; j_gene: TRBJ2-7; CDR3aa: CASSFGKREQYF
v_gene: TRBV28; j_gene: TRBJ2-7; CDR3aa: CASTNVGDRASYEQYF
v_gene: TRBV5-1; j_gene: TRBJ2-1; CDR3aa: CASSLTNDEQFF
v_gene: TRBV2; j_gene: TRBJ1-2; CDR3aa: CASSEAPGIGYTF
v_gene: TRBV28; j_gene: TRBJ2-7; CDR3aa: CASLRTGAYEQYF
v_gene: TRBV29-1; j_gene: TRBJ2-5; CDR3aa: CSVEWRGGQETQYF
v_gene: TRBV7-9; j_gene: TRBJ2-1; CDR3aa: CASSLAPDDEQFF
v_gene: TRBV29-1; j_gene: TRBJ2-1; CDR3aa: CSVEDRGAGGIYNEQFF
v_gene: TRBV12-3/TRBV12-4; j_gene: TRBJ2-7; CDR3aa: CASRLGTDEQYF
v_gene: TRBV12-3/TRBV12-4; j_gene: TRBJ2-7; CDR3aa: CASSLGPALQYF
v_gene: TRBV5-1; j_gene: TRBJ1-1; CDR3aa: CASSLHQADTEAFF
v_gene: TRBV7-9; j_gene: TRBJ1-2; CDR3aa: CASSPGGTYGYTF
v_gene: TRBV15; j_gene: TRBJ2-3; CDR3aa: CATSRPRRTSLTDTQYF
v_gene: TRBV29-1; j_gene: TRBJ1-3; CDR3aa: CSVTDRGAIYF
v_gene: TRBV5-4; j_gene: TRBJ2-2; CDR3aa: CASSFGTRDTGELFF
v_gene: TRBV29-1; j_gene: TRBJ2-7; CDR3aa: CSVDVVARRPLSYEQYF
v_gene: TRBV29-1; j_gene: TRBJ2-7; CDR3aa: CSVLTGKYEQYF
v_gene: TRBV29-1; j_gene: TRBJ2-3; CDR3aa: CSVEPSGGVYTDTQYF
v_gene: TRBV23-1; j_gene: TRBJ1-5; CDR3aa: CASSQSGANNQPQHF
v_gene: TRBV7-2; j_gene: TRBJ2-7; CDR3aa: CASSLPGGSYEQYF
v_gene: TRBV29-1; j_gene: TRBJ1-1; CDR3aa: CSVEDLPPGGTEAFF
v_gene: TRBV4-3; j_gene: TRBJ1-2; CDR3aa: CASSQDIKANYGYTF
v_gene: TRBV5-6; j_gene: TRBJ2-5; CDR3aa: CASSVVWTQETQYF
v_gene: TRBV6-1; j_gene: TRBJ2-7; CDR3aa: CATSFGPFEQYF
v_gene: TRBV3-1; j_gene: TRBJ2-1; CDR3aa: CASSFVMNEQFF
v_gene: TRBV4-3; j_gene: TRBJ2-7; CDR3aa: CASSQVTGAYYEQYF
v_gene: TRBV20-1; j_gene: TRBJ2-3; CDR3aa: CSARDLLADLDTQCF
v_gene: TRBV6-2/TRBV6-3; j_gene: TRBJ2-1; CDR3aa: CASSSYGGPYNEQFF
v_gene: TRBV7-9; j_gene: TRBJ2-1; CDR3aa: CASSLRFGVIDEQFF
v_gene: TRBV7-2; j_gene: TRBJ2-7; CDR3aa: CASSVHVRSSYEQYF
v_gene: TRBV23-1; j_gene: TRBJ2-1; CDR3aa: CASSQSSGQGAPGEQFF
v_gene: TRBV29-1; j_gene: TRBJ2-5; CDR3aa: CSVVAGQETQYF
v_gene: TRBV27; j_gene: TRBJ2-7; CDR3aa: CASSPSAGAKYEQYF
v_gene: TRBV5-1; j_gene: TRBJ2-7; CDR3aa: CASSLELSPSYEQYF
v_gene: TRBV7-3; j_gene: TRBJ2-1; CDR3aa: CAGSWEVFNEQFF
v_gene: TRBV13; j_gene: TRBJ2-2; CDR3aa: CASSLGPVNTGELFF
v_gene: TRBV9; j_gene: TRBJ2-7; CDR3aa: CASSVGLAGVGEQYF
v_gene: TRBV7-6; j_gene: TRBJ2-7; CDR3aa: CASSPALSYEQYF
v_gene: TRBV6-6; j_gene: TRBJ2-4; CDR3aa: CASRGQGWSENIQYF
v_gene: TRBV5-6; j_gene: TRBJ2-1; CDR3aa: CASSLATDSSYNEQFF
v_gene: TRBV6-5; j_gene: TRBJ1-1; CDR3aa: CASSYYGGRTEAFF
v_gene: TRBV20-1; j_gene: TRBJ2-6; CDR3aa: CSAKQGNGANVLTF
v_gene: TRBV27; j_gene: TRBJ2-1; CDR3aa: CASSLYRPRAGAYNEQFF
v_gene: TRBV25-1; j_gene: TRBJ2-7; CDR3aa: CASGGGYEQYF
v_gene: TRBV19; j_gene: TRBJ2-3; CDR3aa: CASSDPTGGRTDTQYF
v_gene: TRBV20-1; j_gene: TRBJ2-7; CDR3aa: CSATGRRSSYEQYF
v_gene: TRBV7-9; j_gene: TRBJ1-5; CDR3aa: CASSSPDQPQHF
v_gene: TRBV7-2; j_gene: TRBJ1-1; CDR3aa: CASSLYGGDITEAFF
v_gene: TRBV7-6; j_gene: TRBJ2-2; CDR3aa: CASSSGTGNAGELFF
v_gene: TRBV7-3; j_gene: TRBJ2-7; CDR3aa: CASSLRLGQHYEQYF
v_gene: TRBV28; j_gene: TRBJ2-7; CDR3aa: CTSSLRASYEQYF
v_gene: TRBV7-9; j_gene: TRBJ2-7; CDR3aa: CASSLEGSTYEQYF
v_gene: TRBV7-3; j_gene: TRBJ2-1; CDR3aa: CASSLGLAPYNEQFF
v_gene: TRBV28; j_gene: TRBJ2-5; CDR3aa: CASSFLLGQLQETQYF
v_gene: TRBV5-1; j_gene: TRBJ2-7; CDR3aa: CASSLEGGTIYEQYF
v_gene: TRBV7-9; j_gene: TRBJ2-5; CDR3aa: CASSLLLVAHQETQYF
v_gene: TRBV9; j_gene: TRBJ2-7; CDR3aa: CASSPRGTAYEQYF
v_gene: TRBV4-3; j_gene: TRBJ2-3; CDR3aa: CASSQTEDGPSTDTQYF